The 12 T cell receptor beta chains in this list originate from one sample, sequenced in a study of healthy donors' naive CD4 and CD8 T cells. Each TCR library used 450 to 600 ng of total RNA and a linear amplification protocol. Via MiXCR, TCRdb re-called the reads, giving one row per CDR3 protein. This sample has approximately 200,000 distinct CDR3 sequences, with around 74% found just once. Specimen: naive CD4+ and CD8+ T cells sorted from blood, pooled from several donors. Every receptor here comes from a pool of human donors in good health; the sample pools cells from several healthy donors.

The CDR3 bases are TGTGCCTGGAGTTGGAGAGGGAACACCGGGGAGCTGTTTTTT. Amino acid sequence: CAWSWRGNTGELFF. The genes are TRBV30 and TRBJ2-2; no firm D call. The CDR3 consists of 14 residues. Trimming stripped 2 bases from V and 1 base from J, with 8 bases between. Per germline, CDR1 GTSNPN and CDR2 SVGIG (reference sequence).

This clonotype appeared a single time. The chain links TRBV29-1 to TRBJ1-1, with 8 bases fitting TRBD1. Looked up from germline, CDR1 is SQVTM and CDR2 is ANQGSEA. This CDR3 contains 12 residues. V lost 5 bases, J lost 7 bases, and 6 bases stayed unmatched. The CDR3 region is CSVSGQGGEAFF. The CDR3 DNA reads TGCAGCGTTTCCGGACAGGGCGGTGAAGCTTTCTTT.

The J gene is TRBJ1-6, the V gene TRBV11-3; TRBD1 is a possible D gene (5 bases). Germline V gives CDR1 SGHNT, CDR2 YENEEA. There are 16 residues in the CDR3. V lost 0 bases to trimming and J lost 6 bases, with 12 bases between them. CDR3 DNA sequence: TGTGCCAGCAGCTTAGATGTGAGGGGAAGTAATTCACCCCTCCACTTT. Translation: CASSLDVRGSNSPLHF.

The chain recombines TRBV19 with TRBJ1-2; D unresolved. V dropped 0 bases and J dropped 4 bases, with 6 bases sitting between them. This CDR3 region has 13 residues. Germline assignment: CDR1 LNHDA and CDR2 SQIVND (reference sequence). The CDR3 nucleotides are TGTGCCAGTAGTATAGAGTTAAGCTATGGCTACACCTTC. It yields the protein CASSIELSYGYTF.

The DNA for the CDR3 is TGTGCCAGCAGCTTAGAGACCTTGGGCAATCAGCCCCAGCATTTT. Residues: CASSLETLGNQPQHF. This rearrangement joins TRBV11-1 to TRBJ1-5; D gene unclear. V was cut by 1 base and J by 2 bases, with 9 bases left in between. Germline CDR1 and CDR2: SGHAT and FQDESV (reference sequence). The CDR3 spans 15 residues.

CDR3 region: CATQQGWETQYF. The CDR3 DNA is TGTGCCACCCAACAGGGATGGGAGACCCAGTACTTC. This sequence joins TRBV19 and TRBJ2-5; possible D gene TRBD1, 6 bases. Germline loops: CDR1 LNHDA, CDR2 SQIVND (reference sequence). The CDR3 has 12 residues. The V gene lost 10 bases and the J gene lost 5 bases, with 14 bases spanning the gap.

The rearrangement joins TRBV4-1 to TRBJ1-1; D remains ambiguous. The V gene lost 2 bases and the J gene lost 4 bases, with 14 bases spanning the gap. The CDR3 consists of 15 residues. CDR1 and CDR2 from the germline V gene are MGHRA and YSYEKL. The CDR3 region is CASSQSRREGTEAFF. The CDR3 DNA is TGCGCCAGCAGCCAAAGTAGGAGGGAGGGCACTGAAGCTTTCTTT.

The V and J genes are TRBV6-5 and TRBJ2-1, with 8 bases that match TRBD1. The germline CDR1 and CDR2 sequences are MNHEY and SVGAGI. The CDR3 is 15 amino acids. V lost 0 bases to trimming and J lost 4 bases; unmatched junction nucleotides: 2. The CDR3 region has the DNA TGTGCCAGCAGTTACTCCGGGACAGGTTACAATGAGCAGTTCTTC. The encoded protein is CASSYSGTGYNEQFF.

In this sample, this clonotype turned up a few times. The V call is TRBV29-1, the J call TRBJ2-7; D gene ambiguous. Per germline, CDR1 SQVTM and CDR2 ANQGSEA. V lost 1 base, J lost 2 bases, and 9 bases lay in between. This CDR3 has 13 residues. The CDR3 loop reads CSVEGSEAYEQYF. As DNA, the CDR3 is TGCAGCGTTGAAGGGTCAGAGGCCTACGAGCAGTACTTC.

V and J are TRBV29-1 and TRBJ2-7; 8 nucleotides line up with TRBD1. This CDR3 is built from 13 residues. CDR1 is SQVTM and CDR2 is ANQGSEA in the germline V gene. The trim removed 4 bases at V and 4 bases at J, leaving 6 bases unmatched. CDR3 DNA sequence: TGCAGCGTTGGGACAGGGAATTCGTACGAGCAGTACTTC. Amino acids: CSVGTGNSYEQYF.

This clonotype was recorded only once. The V call is TRBV5-5, the J call TRBJ2-3; D may match TRBD1 or TRBD2 (5 bases each). Germline CDR1 SGHKS, CDR2 YYEKEE (reference sequence). CDR3 length equals 14 residues. V gave up 4 bases and J gave up 4 bases, with 13 bases separating them. The CDR3 region is CASSRGVNPDTQYF. Written as DNA, the CDR3 is TGTGCCAGCAGCAGAGGGGTAAACCCAGATACGCAGTATTTT.

The count of this clonotype is one. J is TRBJ1-5 and V is TRBV19; D not certain. This CDR3 has 15 amino acids. Germline loops: CDR1 LNHDA, CDR2 SQIVND (reference sequence). V was cut by 9 bases and J by 2 bases, with 17 bases left in between. CDR3 coding DNA: TGTGCCAGCTCGGGGATGGGGAACGGCAATCAGCCCCAGCATTTT. Protein product: CASSGMGNGNQPQHF. The full variable domain, its missing parts supplied by reference TRBV19 and TRBJ1-5, is DGGITQSPKYLFRKEGQNVTLSCEQNLNHDAMYWYRQDPGQGLRLIYYSQIVNDFQKGDIAEGYSVSREKKESFPLTVTSAQKNPTAFYLCASSGMGNGNQPQHFGDGTRLSIL.